These 22 T cell receptor beta chains originate from one sample sequenced in a study of blood T cell repertoires in COVID-19. Produced via immunoSEQ multiplex PCR; TCRdb's table is partial and in-frame only. The repertoire holds 150,000 to 180,000 clones, with over 75% as singletons. The sample was peripheral blood. The source of these receptors is a man aged 55 to 69 with COVID-19, enrolled during active disease.

The chain recombines TRBV5-5 with TRBJ2-3, with D possibly TRBD2 on 8 matching bases. The CDR3 covers 15 residues. From germline, CDR1 is SGHKS and CDR2 YYEKEE (reference sequence). Trimming removed 4 bases from V and 4 bases from J, with 16 bases in between. This CDR3 reads CASSPGGGKSDTQYF. The CDR3 coding sequence is TGTGCCAGCAGCCCGGGAGGGGGCAAATCAGATACGCAGTATTTT.

This clone was seen more than once but under ten times. The chain recombines TRBV3-1 (or the pseudogene TRBV3-2) with TRBJ1-5, with D possibly TRBD1 on 5 matching bases. Per germline, CDR1 LGHDT and CDR2 YNNKEL (reference sequence). CDR3 length: 13 residues. Deletions cut 6 bases from V and 3 bases from J, with 9 bases between. CDR3 sequence (DNA): TGTGCCAGCAGTCCAGGGTACAATCAGCCCCAGCATTTT. Amino acids: CASSPGYNQPQHF.

This clone has only a few counts. The chain carries TRBV9 and TRBJ1-1; D is unresolved. Deletions cut 0 bases from V and 0 bases from J, with 9 bases between. There are 15 residues in the CDR3. Germline V gives CDR1 SGDLS, CDR2 YYNGEE. In DNA, the CDR3 is TGTGCCAGCAGCGTAGATCAAACTATGAACACTGAAGCTTTCTTT. It translates to CASSVDQTMNTEAFF.

The gene calls are TRBV29-1 and TRBJ1-3; 9 nucleotides match TRBD1. This CDR3 has 13 residues. Germline-derived CDR1 and CDR2 are SQVTM and ANQGSEA. Losses at the gene ends were 6 bases for V and 3 bases for J; bases not matched to a gene: 3. CDR3 amino acids: CSVRQGGGNTIYF. DNA of the CDR3: TGCAGCGTCCGACAGGGGGGTGGAAACACCATATATTTT.

The V gene is TRBV4-3, the J gene TRBJ2-6, with 9 bases that match TRBD1. Germline V gives CDR1 LGHNA, CDR2 YSLEER. This CDR3 has 19 residues. Germline trimming cut 5 bases from V and 2 bases from J; bases unmatched to any gene: 13. CDR3 nucleotide sequence: TGCGCCAGCAGCACAGACGGCCCCGGGACAGGGACTGGGGCCAACGTCCTGACTTTC. Translation: CASSTDGPGTGTGANVLTF.

The rearrangement joins TRBV3-1 (or the pseudogene TRBV3-2) to TRBJ1-1, with D hard to call. CDR3 size: 14 residues. Looked up from germline, CDR1 is LGHDT and CDR2 is YNNKEL (reference sequence). V was clipped by 2 bases and J by 1 base, with 8 bases between them. The CDR3 coding sequence is TGTGCCAGCAGCCAAAACCACTGGAACACTGAAGCTTTCTTT. This gives the protein CASSQNHWNTEAFF.

This chain uses TRBV28 with TRBJ1-2; the D is unclear. CDR3 length: 11 residues. Per germline, CDR1 MDHEN and CDR2 SYDVKM. Trimming pared 4 bases from V and 4 bases from J, leaving 4 bases between. The CDR3 spells CASSSVYGYTF. In nucleotides, the CDR3 is TGTGCCAGCAGTTCGGTCTATGGCTACACCTTC.

The V call is TRBV11-3, the J call TRBJ1-1; TRBD1 is a possible D gene (6 bases). With 5 bases removed from V and 0 bases from J, the gap between germline ends came to 13 bases. The CDR3 extends over 15 amino acids. In germline, CDR1 is SGHNT, CDR2 YENEEA. CDR3 nucleotide sequence: TGTGCCAGCAGCCCCAACCGACAGGTGAACACTGAAGCTTTCTTT. Translation gives CASSPNRQVNTEAFF.

The CDR3 sequence: CASLTAGRGPGNTIYF. In nucleotides, the CDR3 is TGTGCCAGCTTAACGGCGGGCAGGGGGCCTGGAAACACCATATATTTT. The V gene is TRBV28, the J gene TRBJ1-3; 8 bases agree with TRBD1. The length of the CDR3 is 16 residues. V dropped 8 bases and J dropped 2; count of bases not matched to a gene: 11. Germline values: CDR1 MDHEN, CDR2 SYDVKM.

This clone was counted between two and nine times. V usage is TRBV30 and J usage is TRBJ1-2; a possible D gene is TRBD1 (6 bases). Germline values: CDR1 GTSNPN, CDR2 SVGIG (reference sequence). Deletions cut 0 bases from V and 4 bases from J, with 24 bases between. This CDR3 is 18 amino acids long. CDR3 amino acids: CAWSVHSQGTKLSYGYTF. CDR3 DNA: TGTGCCTGGAGTGTACACAGTCAAGGGACAAAGTTGAGCTATGGCTACACCTTC.

CDR3 protein: CASRFAPGETEAFF. The CDR3 DNA reads as TGTGCCAGTAGGTTCGCCCCGGGGGAGACTGAAGCTTTCTTT. V usage is TRBV19 and J usage is TRBJ1-1, with TRBD1 as a possible D gene (5 bases). CDR3 length: 14 amino acids. CDR1 is LNHDA and CDR2 is SQIVND in the germline V gene (reference sequence). Trimming removed 6 bases from V and 5 bases from J, with 16 bases in between.

The V and J genes are TRBV11-2 and TRBJ1-1, with D tentatively TRBD1 (5 bases). This CDR3 is built from 15 residues. Germline V gene lookup returns CDR1 SGHAT and CDR2 FQNNGV. Trimming removed 6 bases from V and 6 bases from J, with 20 bases in between. The CDR3 reads CASRPSGGMRAEAFF. CDR3 DNA sequence: TGTGCCAGCAGACCCTCTGGGGGGATGAGGGCTGAAGCTTTCTTT.

The V gene is TRBV5-1, the J gene TRBJ2-1; TRBD1 aligns across 7 bases. The CDR3 is 14 amino acids. V shed 3 bases, J shed 5 bases, and the junction held 5 bases outside the gene matches. Germline CDR1 and CDR2: SGHRS and YFSETQ. This CDR3 reads CASSSEGGDNEQFF. CDR3 sequence (DNA): TGCGCCAGCAGCTCGGAAGGGGGCGACAATGAGCAGTTCTTC.

V is TRBV7-9 and J is TRBJ1-1; 8 nucleotides align to TRBD1. The V gene's germline CDR1 is SEHNR and CDR2 FQNEAQ (reference sequence). J gave up 4 bases and V 5 bases, and 6 bases lay outside the gene matches. The CDR3 length is 14 residues. Written as DNA, the CDR3 is TGTGCCAGCAGCAAAAATACAGGGGGCACTGAAGCTTTCTTT. Protein: CASSKNTGGTEAFF.

The chain recombines TRBV11-2 with TRBJ2-1, with 7 positions matching TRBD1. V was pared by 5 bases and J by 0 bases, with 10 bases of the junction left unmatched. Germline V CDR1 and CDR2: SGHAT, FQNNGV. This CDR3 contains 17 residues. CDR3: CASSPRTGRISYNEQFF. CDR3 nucleotides: TGTGCCAGCAGCCCGCGGACAGGTCGTATCTCCTACAATGAGCAGTTCTTC.

This chain joins TRBV30 and TRBJ1-6; no clear D gene. Trimming cost V 4 bases and J 7 bases, with 8 bases left between them. This CDR3 is 12 amino acids long. The V gene's germline CDR1 is GTSNPN and CDR2 SVGIG (reference sequence). The DNA of the CDR3 is TGTGCCTGGACGACCGGGAATTCACCCCTCCACTTT. Protein: CAWTTGNSPLHF.

This clone occurred a few times. The rearrangement uses TRBV7-2 and TRBJ2-1; no clear D. CDR1 SGHTA and CDR2 FQGNSA come from the germline V gene. The CDR3 has 14 amino acids. V was shortened by 5 bases and J by 0 bases, with 8 bases between the two germline ends. CDR3 DNA sequence: TGTGCCAGCAGCCCCCAGTACTCCTACAATGAGCAGTTCTTC. This encodes CASSPQYSYNEQFF.

The V and J genes are TRBV2 and TRBJ1-2; the match to TRBD1 covers 7 bases. Germline V gene data show CDR1 as SNHLY and CDR2 as FYNNEI. The V segment lost 10 bases and the J segment 0 bases; nucleotides outside the gene matches: 8. The CDR3 totals 14 residues. For the CDR3, the DNA is TGTGCCAATCTACAGGGGCGTGCTAACTATGGCTACACCTTC. Encoded protein: CANLQGRANYGYTF. Looking up the rest from reference TRBV2 and TRBJ1-2 gives the full variable domain: EPEVTQTPSHQVTQMGQEVILRCVPISNHLYFYWYRQILGQKVEFLVSFYNNEISEKSEIFDDQFSVERPDGSNFTLKIRSTKLEDSAMYFCANLQGRANYGYTFGSGTRLTVV.

This chain joins TRBV29-1 and TRBJ2-1; 10 nucleotides line up with TRBD1. Germline V gene lookup returns CDR1 SQVTM and CDR2 ANQGSEA. V dropped 3 bases and J dropped 4; count of bases not matched to a gene: 3. This CDR3 has 14 amino acids. CDR3 coding DNA: TGCAGCGTTGATGGACAGGGGGAATACAATGAGCAGTTCTTC. Residues: CSVDGQGEYNEQFF.

The chain couples TRBV2 to TRBJ1-5, with unresolved D. Looked up from germline, CDR1 is SNHLY and CDR2 is FYNNEI. This CDR3 is built from 15 residues. The V end was cut by 2 bases, the J end by 7 bases, with 15 bases between. The CDR3 sequence is CASSETRGTGQPQHF. The CDR3 coding sequence is TGTGCCAGCAGTGAAACGCGGGGAACGGGGCAGCCCCAGCATTTT. The variable domain in full, completed from reference TRBV2 and TRBJ1-5, reads EPEVTQTPSHQVTQMGQEVILRCVPISNHLYFYWYRQILGQKVEFLVSFYNNEISEKSEIFDDQFSVERPDGSNFTLKIRSTKLEDSAMYFCASSETRGTGQPQHFGDGTRLSIL.

This chain links TRBV5-6 with TRBJ1-5; maybe TRBD1 (5 bases). Germline V gives CDR1 SGHDT, CDR2 YYEEEE. This CDR3 has 14 amino acids. V shed 2 bases and J shed 1 base, with 7 bases lying between them. The CDR3 nucleotides read TGTGCCAGCAGCTTATGGACAAGCAATCAGCCCCAGCATTTT. This codes for CASSLWTSNQPQHF. Looking up the rest from reference TRBV5-6 and TRBJ1-5 gives the full variable domain: DAGVTQSPTHLIKTRGQQVTLRCSPKSGHDTVSWYQQALGQGPQFIFQYYEEEERQRGNFPDRFSGHQFPNYSSELNVNALLLGDSALYLCASSLWTSNQPQHFGDGTRLSIL.

The chain links TRBV7-9 to TRBJ2-1; 12 nucleotides match TRBD1. In germline, CDR1 is SEHNR, CDR2 FQNEAQ (reference sequence). Trimming at V came to 5 bases and at J to 7 bases, leaving 6 bases not matched to a gene. The CDR3 is made up of 15 amino acids. CDR3 in DNA: TGTGCCAGCAGCACGGGACAGGGGGCGGAGAATGAGCAGTTCTTC. Protein: CASSTGQGAENEQFF.